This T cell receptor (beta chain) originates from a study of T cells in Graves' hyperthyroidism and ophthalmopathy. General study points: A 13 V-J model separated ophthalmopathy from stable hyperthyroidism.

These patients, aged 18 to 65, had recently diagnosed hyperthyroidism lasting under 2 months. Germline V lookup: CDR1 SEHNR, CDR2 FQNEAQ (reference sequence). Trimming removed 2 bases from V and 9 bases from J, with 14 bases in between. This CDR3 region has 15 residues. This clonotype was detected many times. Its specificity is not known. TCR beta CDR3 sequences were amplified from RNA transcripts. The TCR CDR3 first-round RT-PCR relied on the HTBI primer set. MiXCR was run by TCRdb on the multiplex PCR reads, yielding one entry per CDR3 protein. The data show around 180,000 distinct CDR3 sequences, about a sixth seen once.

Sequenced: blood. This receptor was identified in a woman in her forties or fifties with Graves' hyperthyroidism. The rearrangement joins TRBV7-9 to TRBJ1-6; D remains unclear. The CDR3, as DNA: TGTGCCAGCAGCTTAAATGTAGGCAGTAGTTCACCCCTCCACTTT. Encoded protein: CASSLNVGSSSPLHF. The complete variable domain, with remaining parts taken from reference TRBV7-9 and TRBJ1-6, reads DTGVSQNPRHKITKRGQNVTFRCDPISEHNRLYWYRQTLGQGPEFLTYFQNEAQLEKSRLLSDRFSAERPKGSFSTLEIQRTEQGDSAMYLCASSLNVGSSSPLHFGNGTRLTVT.